What follows are 21 T cell receptor beta chains derived from one specimen sequenced in a study of T cells in localized non-small cell lung cancer. Libraries were prepared by immunoSEQ multiplex PCR; TCRdb keeps only in-frame clonotypes and omits some of them. The sample records roughly 72,000 clones, about 84% being singletons. The material was peripheral blood, obtained before any cancer treatment. The source is a female donor at least 60 years old with stage I lung adenocarcinoma.

The J gene is TRBJ2-2, the V gene TRBV30; possible D gene TRBD2, 7 bases. The CDR3 is 13 amino acids. Germline lookup yields CDR1 GTSNPN and CDR2 SVGIG (reference sequence). V was shortened by 2 bases and J by 6 bases, with 10 bases between the two germline ends. The CDR3 bases are TGTGCCTGGAGTACAGGGAGGGCCGGGGAGCTGTTTTTT. Protein: CAWSTGRAGELFF.

The chain combines TRBV28 with TRBJ1-6, with D possibly matching TRBD1 (5 bases). CDR1 is MDHEN, CDR2 SYDVKM, per germline. Between the trimmed V and J ends, which lost 6 bases and 7 bases, there was a span of 10 bases. The CDR3 runs to 13 residues. The CDR3 loop reads CASRGAGNSPLHF. The CDR3 DNA is TGTGCCAGCAGAGGGGCGGGAAATTCACCCCTCCACTTT.

The chain couples TRBV19 to TRBJ1-1; D uncertain. The V and J ends lost 6 bases and 3 bases respectively, with 11 bases between them. This CDR3 is 13 amino acids long. Germline CDR1 is LNHDA and CDR2 is SQIVND (reference sequence). In DNA, the CDR3 is TGTGCCAGTAGACGGGAGGCCGACACTGAAGCTTTCTTT. Translated, it gives CASRREADTEAFF.

This rearrangement joins TRBV27 to TRBJ2-6; possibly TRBD2 for D (6 bases). Germline loops: CDR1 MNHEY, CDR2 SMNVEV (reference sequence). V was trimmed by 4 bases and J by 2 bases, leaving 12 bases between them. This CDR3 has 16 residues. The CDR3 is CASSSKTSAGANVLTF. The CDR3 coding sequence is TGTGCCAGCAGTTCGAAGACTAGTGCTGGGGCCAACGTCCTGACTTTC.

V is TRBV7-9 and J is TRBJ2-3, with D unresolved. The CDR3 is 13 amino acids. Trimming cost V 1 base and J 6 bases, with 8 bases left between them. Germline lookup yields CDR1 SEHNR and CDR2 FQNEAQ (reference sequence). CDR3 DNA: TGTGCCAGCAGCTTAGAGTGGGCGGATACGCAGTATTTT. This translates into CASSLEWADTQYF.

The chain carries TRBV13 and TRBJ2-3, with 9 bases that match TRBD2. Germline V gene data show CDR1 as PRHDT and CDR2 as FYEKMQ (reference sequence). The CDR3 is made up of 17 amino acids. V lost 4 bases, J lost 2 bases, and 10 bases stayed unmatched. The CDR3 sequence is CASSSTSSGGVTDTQYF. The CDR3 DNA reads as TGTGCCAGCAGCTCCACGAGTAGCGGGGGAGTCACAGATACGCAGTATTTT.

J is TRBJ2-3 and V is TRBV7-3; 7 bases are shared with TRBD2. This CDR3 comprises 15 residues. Germline assignment: CDR1 SGHTA and CDR2 FQGTGA. Unmatched junction bases numbered 7, after V lost 2 bases and J lost 5 bases. CDR3 nucleotides: TGTGCCAGCAGCTTAGGGGGAGGGCCAAGAGATACGCAGTATTTT. Its protein is CASSLGGGPRDTQYF.

The chain has TRBV30 and TRBJ2-1, with 11 bases matching TRBD2. CDR1 is GTSNPN, CDR2 SVGIG, per germline (reference sequence). V shed 1 base and J 5 bases; nucleotides not matched to a gene: 10. This CDR3 is built from 17 residues. The CDR3 sequence: CAWSGLAGGRGNNEQFF. CDR3 DNA: TGTGCCTGGAGTGGGCTAGCGGGGGGAAGGGGGAACAATGAGCAGTTCTTC.

This clone appeared once. CDR3 loop: CASSPSVGELFF. In nucleotides, the CDR3 is TGTGCCAGTAGTCCCTCTGTCGGGGAGCTGTTTTTT. The V gene is TRBV19, the J gene TRBJ2-2; no reliable D call. V lost 5 bases to trimming and J lost 7 bases, with 8 bases between them. Germline V gene lookup returns CDR1 LNHDA and CDR2 SQIVND (reference sequence). The CDR3 loop spans 12 amino acids.

This chain connects TRBV14 to TRBJ2-2; no clear D gene. The V gene's germline CDR1 is SGHDN and CDR2 FVKESK. The V end was cut by 0 bases, the J end by 2 bases, with 4 bases between. The length of the CDR3 is 14 residues. The CDR3 DNA reads as TGTGCCAGCAGCCAAGATTTCAACACCGGGGAGCTGTTTTTT. Translated, it gives CASSQDFNTGELFF.

This chain connects TRBV27 to TRBJ1-3, with 7 bases fitting TRBD1. From germline, CDR1 is MNHEY and CDR2 SMNVEV (reference sequence). Trimming removed 5 bases from V and 9 bases from J; junction bases left unmatched: 7. The CDR3 has 13 amino acids. Here the CDR3 reads CASSRQGHGTIYF. The CDR3 bases are TGTGCCAGCAGTCGACAGGGTCACGGCACCATATATTTT.

The chain employs TRBV30 and TRBJ1-3, with unresolved D. Germline V CDR1 and CDR2: GTSNPN, SVGIG (reference sequence). With 5 bases removed from V and 0 bases from J, the gap between germline ends came to 5 bases. The CDR3 has 12 amino acids. This CDR3 is CAWASSGNTIYF. CDR3 nucleotide sequence: TGTGCCTGGGCGAGCTCTGGAAACACCATATATTTT.

This clone was detected only once. The V gene is TRBV21-1, the J gene TRBJ2-7; the table names TRBD2, a call not compared with the DNA. TRBV21-1 has pseudogene status. The CDR3 runs to 15 residues. CDR3 in amino acids: CASTPGRGTKGEQYF. The CDR3 DNA reads TGTGCCAGCACCCCTGGGCGGGGGACTAAAGGCGAGCAGTACTTC.

The V and J genes are TRBV5-8 and TRBJ1-5; D gene unclear. The germline V and J ends were trimmed by 0 bases and 6 bases, with 13 bases remaining between them. Germline CDR1 SGHTS, CDR2 YDEGEE. CDR3 size: 15 residues. CDR3: CASSLDGSDFQPQHF. The CDR3 DNA sequence: TGTGCCAGCAGCTTGGATGGCAGCGATTTTCAGCCCCAGCATTTT.

This chain joins TRBV19 and TRBJ2-7; D remains unclear. The CDR3 length is 13 residues. The ends were cut back, 3 bases at V and 3 bases at J, with 9 bases in the middle. Germline CDR1 is LNHDA and CDR2 is SQIVND (reference sequence). The CDR3 nucleotides read TGTGCCAGTAGTATGCGCACATTCTACGAGCAGTACTTC. Translation: CASSMRTFYEQYF. The whole variable domain, remainder taken from reference TRBV19 and TRBJ2-7, is DGGITQSPKYLFRKEGQNVTLSCEQNLNHDAMYWYRQDPGQGLRLIYYSQIVNDFQKGDIAEGYSVSREKKESFPLTVTSAQKNPTAFYLCASSMRTFYEQYFGPGTRLTVT.

V gene TRBV6-5 combines with J gene TRBJ2-4, with D uncertain. The V gene's germline CDR1 is MNHEY and CDR2 SVGAGI. Trimming took 6 bases from V and 6 from J, leaving 15 bases between them. The CDR3 spans 14 residues. In DNA form, the CDR3 reads TGTGCCAGCAGCCTCCGAGGCGCGCCAAACATTCAGTACTTC. Its protein is CASSLRGAPNIQYF.

This clone was seen repeatedly, ten times or more. The V gene is TRBV6-1, the J gene TRBJ1-5; 7 nucleotides line up with TRBD1. The CDR3 covers 14 residues. Germline lookup yields CDR1 MNHNS and CDR2 SASEGT. The V gene end was trimmed by 4 bases and the J gene end by 2 bases; junction bases not matched to a gene: 2. The CDR3 bases are TGTGCCAGCAGTGGACAGGGAGGCAATCAGCCCCAGCATTTT. It specifies CASSGQGGNQPQHF.

V and J are TRBV11-2 and TRBJ1-2; the match to TRBD1 covers 7 bases. The CDR3 has 12 residues. The J segment lost 3 bases and the V segment lost 7 bases, leaving 2 bases of the junction unmatched. The germline V gene encodes CDR1 SGHAT and CDR2 FQNNGV. The CDR3 region is CASKGADYGYTF. For the CDR3, the DNA is TGTGCCAGCAAGGGGGCGGACTATGGCTACACCTTC.

The chain is built from TRBV5-6 and TRBJ1-2, with D uncertain. From germline, CDR1 is SGHDT and CDR2 YYEEEE. Trimming pared 4 bases from V and 2 bases from J, leaving 15 bases between. This CDR3 has 15 amino acids. The CDR3 nucleotides read TGTGCCAGCAGCACCCCCGGACGGAGGAACTATGGCTACACCTTC. This sequence encodes CASSTPGRRNYGYTF. The variable domain in full, completed from reference TRBV5-6 and TRBJ1-2, reads DAGVTQSPTHLIKTRGQQVTLRCSPKSGHDTVSWYQQALGQGPQFIFQYYEEEERQRGNFPDRFSGHQFPNYSSELNVNALLLGDSALYLCASSTPGRRNYGYTFGSGTRLTVV.

The chain has TRBV2 and TRBJ1-1; TRBD1 is a possible D gene (5 bases). CDR1 is SNHLY, CDR2 FYNNEI, per germline. This CDR3 has 12 amino acids. V shed 7 bases and J shed 11 bases, with 17 bases lying between them. The CDR3: CASTRSTKGAFF. The CDR3 DNA follows: TGTGCCAGCACGCGAAGCACCAAGGGGGCTTTCTTT.

The chain links TRBV7-9 to TRBJ1-5, with D unclear. The CDR3 spans 14 residues. The V gene lost 5 bases and the J gene lost 0 bases, with 8 bases spanning the gap. Germline CDR1 SEHNR, CDR2 FQNEAQ (reference sequence). CDR3 protein: CASSPDASNQPQHF. The CDR3, as DNA: TGTGCCAGCAGCCCCGACGCTAGCAATCAGCCCCAGCATTTT.